This T cell receptor beta chain was sequenced in a study of control samples from healthy donors and cancer patients. Some clones are missing from TCRdb's copy, which holds only in-frame ones; the method was immunoSEQ multiplex PCR. The data hold around 230,000 clones, with around 94% observed a single time. Germline assignment: CDR1 WSHSY and CDR2 SAAADI. Trimming cost V 5 bases and J 0 bases; bases outside gene matches: 7. The CDR3 totals 16 residues. The specimen was blood. The gene calls are TRBV10-2 and TRBJ2-3, with TRBD1 matching over 8 bases. This clonotype originated in a man aged 50-60 years in good health. The DNA for the CDR3 is TGCGCCAGCAGTCCTCAGGGGGCGTTGAGCACAGATACGCAGTATTTT. Amino acid sequence: CASSPQGALSTDTQYF.